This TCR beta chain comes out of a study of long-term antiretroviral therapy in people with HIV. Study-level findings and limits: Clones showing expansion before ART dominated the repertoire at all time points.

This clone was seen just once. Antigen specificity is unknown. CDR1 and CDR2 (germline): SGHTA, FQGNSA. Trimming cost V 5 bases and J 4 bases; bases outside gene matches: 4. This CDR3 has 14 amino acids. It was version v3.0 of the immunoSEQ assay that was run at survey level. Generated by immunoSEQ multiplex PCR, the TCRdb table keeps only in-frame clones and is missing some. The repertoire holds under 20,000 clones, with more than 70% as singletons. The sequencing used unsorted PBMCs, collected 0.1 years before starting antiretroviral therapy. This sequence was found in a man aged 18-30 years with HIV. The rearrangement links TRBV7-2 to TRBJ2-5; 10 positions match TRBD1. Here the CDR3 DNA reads TGTGCCAGCAGCATGTGGGACAGGGGAGAGACCCAGTACTTC. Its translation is CASSMWDRGETQYF.